This T cell receptor beta chain was retrieved from a study of CD8 T cells in ankylosing spondylitis. The study, taken as a whole, reports: Clones linked to disease were reported to show significant enrichment in matched ankylosing spondylitis synovial fluid. CD8+ cells made up the disease-linked clones, which were relatively rare in peripheral blood. Ankylosing spondylitis blood seemed to carry a telltale TCR beta motif made of fewer than ten highly homologous variants.

This clonotype was seen many times. Its specificity is not known. Quantitative 5'-RACE with molecular barcodes was used to make the TCR beta libraries. MiXCR, applied by TCRdb to the 5' RACE reads, yields one record per CDR3 protein. The sample has around 180,000 distinct CDR3 sequences, 10% to 15% seen once. V shed 0 bases and J shed 8 bases, with 14 bases lying between them. CDR1 and CDR2 from the germline V gene are DFQATT and SNEGSKA (reference sequence). The length of the CDR3 is 14 residues. The clonotype originates from a female donor with ankylosing spondylitis or in good health (not recorded which). This sequence joins TRBV20-1 and TRBJ2-1, with D perhaps assigned TRBD1 or TRBD2 (5 bases each). Specimen: blood, either unsorted or a sorted T cell fraction (not recorded which). The CDR3 loop reads CSARDGGRPDEQFF. CDR3 DNA sequence: TGCAGTGCTAGAGATGGGGGAAGGCCTGATGAGCAGTTCTTC.